This TCR beta chain was retrieved from a study of blood T cell repertoires in COVID-19. Study-wide context: The United States, Italy and Spain supplied acute and convalescent COVID-19 samples. PBMCs, B-cell-depleted T cells, or T cells were the source of the cDNA or gDNA that made up the material.

As processed by the authors: It was from reference gene primer amplification that nucleated cell counts were estimated. The repertoire was sequenced with immunoSEQ multiplex PCR; TCRdb's copy has only in-frame clones and lacks some. V, J and clone size derive from that table, while D and trimming were established from the DNA sequence. Of tens of thousands of clones listed, roughly 87% are singletons. V was cut by 5 bases and J by 7 bases, with 12 bases left in between. Germline V gene sequence: CDR1 SGHTA, CDR2 FQGTGA. The CDR3 loop spans 13 amino acids. This rearrangement joins TRBV7-3 to TRBJ2-1, with D perhaps TRBD1 (6 bases). The sequencing sample was made of peripheral blood. The TCR originated in a man between 60 and 75 years old with active COVID-19. The CDR3: CASSEGHENEQFF. DNA for the CDR3: TGTGCCAGCAGCGAGGGACACGAGAATGAGCAGTTCTTC.